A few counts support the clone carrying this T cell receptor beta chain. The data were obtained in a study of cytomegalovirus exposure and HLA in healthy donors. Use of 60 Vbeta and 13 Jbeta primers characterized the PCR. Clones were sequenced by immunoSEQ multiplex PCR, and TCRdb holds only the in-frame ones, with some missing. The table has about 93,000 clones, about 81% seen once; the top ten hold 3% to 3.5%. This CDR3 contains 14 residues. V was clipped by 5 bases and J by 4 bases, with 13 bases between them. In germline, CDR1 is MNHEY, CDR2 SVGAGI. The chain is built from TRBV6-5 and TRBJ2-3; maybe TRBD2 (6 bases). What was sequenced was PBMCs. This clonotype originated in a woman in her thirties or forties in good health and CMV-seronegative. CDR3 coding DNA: TGTGCCAGCAGTGTCGGGAGTGGGGCAGATACGCAGTATTTT. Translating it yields CASSVGSGADTQYF.